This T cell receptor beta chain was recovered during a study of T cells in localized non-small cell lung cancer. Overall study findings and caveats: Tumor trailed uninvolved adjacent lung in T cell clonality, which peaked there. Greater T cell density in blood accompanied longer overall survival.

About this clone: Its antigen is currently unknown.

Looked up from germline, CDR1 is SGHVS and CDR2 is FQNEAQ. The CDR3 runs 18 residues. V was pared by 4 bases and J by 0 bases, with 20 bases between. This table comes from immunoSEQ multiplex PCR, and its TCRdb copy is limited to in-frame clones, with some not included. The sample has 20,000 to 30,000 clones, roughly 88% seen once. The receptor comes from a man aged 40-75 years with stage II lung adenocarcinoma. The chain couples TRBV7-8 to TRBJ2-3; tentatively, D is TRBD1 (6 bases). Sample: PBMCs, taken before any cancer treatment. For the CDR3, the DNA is TGTGCCAGCAGCTCGCCCTGGGACAAAGCCTCTAGCACAGATACGCAGTATTTT. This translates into CASSSPWDKASSTDTQYF. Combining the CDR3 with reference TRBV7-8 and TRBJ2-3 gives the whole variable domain GAGVSQSPRYKVAKRGQDVALRCDPISGHVSLFWYQQALGQGPEFLTYFQNEAQLDKSGLPSDRFFAERPEGSVSTLKIQRTQQEDSAVYLCASSSPWDKASSTDTQYFGPGTRLTVL.